This TCR beta chain was identified in a study of blood T cell repertoires in COVID-19. It was during active infection that Seattle patients were enrolled and then longitudinally followed. The germline V gene has CDR1 SNHLY and CDR2 FYNNEI. There are 17 residues in the CDR3. V lost 3 bases and J 0 bases, leaving 17 bases between the germline ends. Methods used by the authors: By means of reference gene primer amplification, nucleated cell counts were estimated. TCRdb keeps only in-frame clones here, not all; method: immunoSEQ multiplex PCR. That table supplies the V and J calls and clone size; D and trimming were determined from the DNA. The sample lists roughly 260,000 clones, about nine tenths seen once, with under 3% in the top ten.

The J gene is TRBJ1-1, the V gene TRBV2, with D unclear. The sample consisted of peripheral blood. This TCR came from a young adult with COVID-19, enrolled during active disease. CDR3 sequence reads: CASSDSSSRAMNTEAFF. The CDR3 bases are TGTGCCAGCAGTGATAGCTCCTCCCGAGCCATGAACACTGAAGCTTTCTTT. The full variable domain, rest sourced from reference TRBV2 and TRBJ1-1, is EPEVTQTPSHQVTQMGQEVILRCVPISNHLYFYWYRQILGQKVEFLVSFYNNEISEKSEIFDDQFSVERPDGSNFTLKIRSTKLEDSAMYFCASSDSSSRAMNTEAFFGQGTRLTVV.